Each of the 26 T cell receptor beta chains below was sequenced from the same sample in a study of cytomegalovirus exposure and HLA in healthy donors. Primers: 60 Vbeta forward and 13 Jbeta reverse. Using immunoSEQ multiplex PCR, the repertoire was profiled, and TCRdb retains in-frame clones only, with some absent. The repertoire holds 200,000 to 250,000 clones, with approximately 80% as singletons. Sequencing used PBMCs. All receptors derive from a woman between 40 and 50 years old in good health and CMV-seronegative.

The rearrangement uses TRBV2 and TRBJ1-2; unclear D gene. CDR1 and CDR2 from the germline V gene are SNHLY and FYNNEI. Between the trimmed V and J ends, which lost 8 bases and 4 bases, there was a span of 11 bases. The CDR3 covers 12 residues. The CDR3 nucleotides read TGTGCCAGCCATCCGACTGTCTATGGCTACACCTTC. Its translation: CASHPTVYGYTF.

This chain uses TRBV5-1 with TRBJ2-7, with 10 bases aligning to TRBD1. The V segment lost 4 bases and the J segment 5 bases; nucleotides outside the gene matches: 6. CDR3 length: 14 amino acids. Germline CDR1 and CDR2: SGHRS and YFSETQ. This chain's CDR3 is CASSGDRGENEQYF. The CDR3 DNA is TGCGCCAGCAGCGGGGACAGGGGAGAAAACGAGCAGTACTTC.

This chain links TRBV7-3 with TRBJ2-3; TRBD2 aligns across 12 bases. V shed 5 bases, J shed 5 bases, and the junction held 5 bases outside the gene matches. In germline, CDR1 is SGHTA, CDR2 FQGTGA. The CDR3 spans 15 residues. CDR3 region: CASSLTSGGGDTQYF. The CDR3 nucleotides are TGTGCCAGCAGCCTGACTAGCGGGGGCGGAGATACGCAGTATTTT.

A few counts support this clone. This sequence joins TRBV19 and TRBJ1-4; D is undetermined. This CDR3 spans 15 amino acids. V was shortened by 1 base and J by 8 bases, with 14 bases between the two germline ends. Per the germline V gene, CDR1 is LNHDA and CDR2 is SQIVND (reference sequence). The CDR3 loop is CASSIGPPGTEKLFF. DNA for the CDR3: TGTGCCAGTAGTATAGGCCCACCGGGAACGGAAAAACTGTTTTTT.

This clone was observed a single time. The chain joins TRBV6-6 to TRBJ2-5, with no clear D. Germline CDR1 is MNHNY and CDR2 is SVGAGI (reference sequence). The ends were cut back, 5 bases at V and 3 bases at J, with 13 bases in the middle. The CDR3 runs to 14 residues. This chain's CDR3 is CASSPPRLEETQYF. The CDR3 nucleotides read TGTGCCAGCAGTCCCCCCAGACTCGAAGAGACCCAGTACTTC.

As to this clone: Other DNA variants within this sample encode the same CDR3. The V and J genes are TRBV7-2 and TRBJ2-2; 8 positions agree with TRBD1. Trimming took 1 base from V and 6 from J; bases not matched to a gene: 13. CDR1 and CDR2 from the germline V gene are SGHTA and FQGNSA. This CDR3 comprises 18 residues. The CDR3 DNA reads TGTGCCAGCAGCTTAGATCCCTCCGGCAGGGGGCTCTCCGGGGAGCTGTTTTTT. Translated, it gives CASSLDPSGRGLSGELFF.

CDR3 sequence (DNA): TGCGCCAGCAGCTTGGTTCCGGGACTAGCCCTGACCGGGGAGCTGTTTTTT. Protein sequence: CASSLVPGLALTGELFF. The genes are TRBV5-1 and TRBJ2-2; 9 positions match TRBD2. CDR1 is SGHRS and CDR2 is YFSETQ in the germline V gene. This CDR3 has 17 residues. V gave up 0 bases and J gave up 5 bases; unmatched junction bases: 8.

The chain is built from TRBV7-9 and TRBJ2-1, with a tentative D call TRBD1 (6 bases). V was trimmed by 7 bases and J by 2 bases, leaving 12 bases between them. Germline V gene lookup returns CDR1 SEHNR and CDR2 FQNEAQ (reference sequence). The CDR3 length is 14 residues. The CDR3 coding sequence is TGTGCCAGCACCTACAGGGACCCCTACAATGAGCAGTTCTTC. It yields the protein CASTYRDPYNEQFF. Variable domain in full (rest from reference TRBV7-9 and TRBJ2-1): DTGVSQNPRHKITKRGQNVTFRCDPISEHNRLYWYRQTLGQGPEFLTYFQNEAQLEKSRLLSDRFSAERPKGSFSTLEIQRTEQGDSAMYLCASTYRDPYNEQFFGPGTRLTVL.

This clone was recorded once. The genes are TRBV29-1 and TRBJ2-7; 9 bases align to TRBD1. The germline V gene encodes CDR1 SQVTM and CDR2 ANQGSEA. Germline trimming cut 4 bases from V and 6 bases from J; bases unmatched to any gene: 10. This CDR3 spans 14 amino acids. The CDR3 loop is CSVAFQDRGREQYF. In nucleotides, the CDR3 is TGCAGCGTTGCTTTCCAGGACAGGGGACGCGAGCAGTACTTC.

The chain combines TRBV2 with TRBJ1-2, with 8 bases that match TRBD1. Germline CDR1 SNHLY, CDR2 FYNNEI. Trimming took 2 bases from V and 3 from J; bases not matched to a gene: 11. CDR3 length: 17 residues. The CDR3 loop reads CASSELVPPGGHYGYTF. For the CDR3, the DNA is TGTGCCAGCAGTGAATTGGTGCCCCCAGGGGGCCACTATGGCTACACCTTC.

The V call is TRBV25-1, the J call TRBJ2-7; no definite D call. The V and J ends lost 4 bases and 1 base respectively, with 14 bases between them. CDR3 size: 15 residues. Germline V gene sequence: CDR1 MGHDK, CDR2 SYGVNS. CDR3 sequence reads: CASSVGGLPSYEQYF. Here the CDR3 DNA reads TGTGCCAGCAGTGTAGGCGGATTACCTTCCTACGAGCAGTACTTC.

V and J are TRBV11-2 and TRBJ1-3; the D is unclear. V was clipped by 3 bases and J by 0 bases, with 6 bases between them. Germline V gene sequence: CDR1 SGHAT, CDR2 FQNNGV. The CDR3 consists of 14 residues. CDR3 coding DNA: TGTGCCAGCAGCTTTATCGGCTCTGGAAACACCATATATTTT. Protein product: CASSFIGSGNTIYF.

This clone was seen more than once but under ten times. This sequence joins TRBV28 and TRBJ2-5; 15 bases are shared with TRBD2. Unmatched junction bases numbered 8, after V lost 2 bases and J lost 4 bases. This CDR3 has 18 residues. The V gene's germline CDR1 is MDHEN and CDR2 SYDVKM. The CDR3 sequence: CASSLRRTSGGVGETQYF. The CDR3 DNA is TGTGCCAGCAGTTTACGAAGGACTAGCGGGGGGGTAGGAGAGACCCAGTACTTC. Supplemented by reference TRBV28 and TRBJ2-5, the full variable domain reads DVKVTQSSRYLVKRTGEKVFLECVQDMDHENMFWYRQDPGLGLRLIYFSYDVKMKEKGDIPEGYSVSREKKERFSLILESASTNQTSMYLCASSLRRTSGGVGETQYFGPGTRLLVL.

The chain links TRBV7-9 to TRBJ1-2; D uncertain. Trimming took 1 base from V and 7 from J, leaving 10 bases between them. There are 13 residues in the CDR3. Per germline, CDR1 SEHNR and CDR2 FQNEAQ (reference sequence). This chain's CDR3 is CASSLEPRRGYTF. The CDR3 coding sequence is TGTGCCAGCAGCTTAGAGCCGCGGCGTGGCTACACCTTC.

V and J are TRBV10-1 and TRBJ2-1; 12 nucleotides match TRBD2. Germline V gives CDR1 WNHNN, CDR2 SYGVQD (reference sequence). The CDR3 consists of 18 residues. With 4 bases clipped from V and 7 bases from J, the junction kept 14 bases outside the gene matches. The CDR3 bases are TGCGCCAGCAGTGGAGGACTAGCGGGATCTACCGGGCAGAATGAGCAGTTCTTC. It specifies CASSGGLAGSTGQNEQFF.

The chain combines TRBV6-6 with TRBJ1-5; D uncertain. CDR1 is MNHNY and CDR2 is SVGAGI in the germline V gene (reference sequence). Trimming took 7 bases from V and 7 from J, leaving 14 bases between them. The CDR3 contains 13 residues. The CDR3 sequence is CASKPGVEQPQHF. DNA of the CDR3: TGTGCCAGCAAACCGGGAGTGGAGCAGCCCCAGCATTTT.

This chain uses TRBV5-4 with TRBJ2-5, with 8 bases aligning to TRBD1. From germline, CDR1 is SGHNT and CDR2 YYREEE (reference sequence). This CDR3 has 13 residues. V lost 4 bases and J lost 3; bases outside the gene matches: 2. CDR3 coding DNA: TGTGCCAGCAGCCCACAGGGGGAAGAGACCCAGTACTTC. As protein: CASSPQGEETQYF.

The genes are TRBV30 and TRBJ1-2; 7 positions agree with TRBD1. CDR1 and CDR2 from the germline V gene are GTSNPN and SVGIG (reference sequence). The trim removed 4 bases at V and 3 bases at J, leaving 2 bases unmatched. There are 12 residues in the CDR3. CDR3 in amino acids: CAWIQGDYGYTF. The CDR3 DNA sequence: TGTGCCTGGATTCAGGGGGACTATGGCTACACCTTC.

This sequence joins TRBV6-1 and TRBJ1-1; D gene uncertain. The germline V and J ends were trimmed by 0 bases and 7 bases, with 15 bases remaining between them. Germline V lookup: CDR1 MNHNS, CDR2 SASEGT. The CDR3 has 15 residues. The CDR3 DNA sequence: TGTGCCAGCAGTGAAGCGCCGGGAGGACGTGGTGAAGCTTTCTTT. Translated: CASSEAPGGRGEAFF.

J is TRBJ1-2 and V is TRBV19; D may be TRBD1 (5 bases). There are 14 residues in the CDR3. Trimming removed 6 bases from V and 4 bases from J, with 15 bases in between. Looked up from germline, CDR1 is LNHDA and CDR2 is SQIVND (reference sequence). DNA for the CDR3: TGTGCCAGTAGACCCACACCCCAGGGCTATGGCTACACCTTC. This encodes CASRPTPQGYGYTF. The entire variable domain, with the rest obtained from reference TRBV19 and TRBJ1-2, is as follows: DGGITQSPKYLFRKEGQNVTLSCEQNLNHDAMYWYRQDPGQGLRLIYYSQIVNDFQKGDIAEGYSVSREKKESFPLTVTSAQKNPTAFYLCASRPTPQGYGYTFGSGTRLTVV.

This clone showed up just a few times. The J gene is TRBJ1-1, the V gene TRBV10-3; D is possibly TRBD1 (5 bases). Germline-derived CDR1 and CDR2 are ENHRY and SYGVKD. CDR3 size: 14 residues. V was clipped by 7 bases and J by 1 base, with 13 bases between them. The CDR3: CAITPGLRNTEAFF. The CDR3 DNA reads as TGTGCCATCACCCCGGGACTGCGGAACACTGAAGCTTTCTTT.

The genes are TRBV11-1 and TRBJ2-1; D is undetermined. Germline CDR1 is SGHAT and CDR2 is FQDESV (reference sequence). V lost 5 bases, J lost 6 bases, and 17 bases lay in between. CDR3 length: 15 residues. Here the CDR3 DNA reads TGTGCCAGCAGCCGAGTCTATCCCCTAAGCAATGAGCAGTTCTTC. Amino acids: CASSRVYPLSNEQFF.

The V call is TRBV19, the J call TRBJ2-1, with TRBD2 identical over 9 bases. V lost 5 bases, J lost 3 bases, and 8 bases stayed unmatched. The CDR3 has 16 amino acids. Germline V gene lookup returns CDR1 LNHDA and CDR2 SQIVND (reference sequence). As DNA, the CDR3 is TGTGCCAGTAGTGGTGTGCGGGGGGGCCTCTACAATGAGCAGTTCTTC. It codes for CASSGVRGGLYNEQFF.

The chain joins TRBV28 to TRBJ1-2; perhaps TRBD1 as D (6 bases). This CDR3 is 12 amino acids long. V lost 8 bases to trimming and J lost 11 bases, with 18 bases between them. Germline V gives CDR1 MDHEN, CDR2 SYDVKM. CDR3: CASAGQPKGYTF. CDR3 sequence (DNA): TGTGCCAGCGCAGGACAGCCAAAGGGTTACACCTTC.

This chain uses TRBV27 with TRBJ1-2; perhaps TRBD1 as D (6 bases). Germline CDR1 reads MNHEY; CDR2 reads SMNVEV (reference sequence). V lost 5 bases and J lost 10, with 20 bases in between. This CDR3 region has 14 residues. Here the CDR3 DNA reads TGTGCCAGCAGTCTCCAGGGGCAGATAGGAGTCTACACCTTC. Translated, it gives CASSLQGQIGVYTF.

This clone was seen a single time. The CDR3 is CAWSTGQDLQPQHF. CDR3 nucleotide sequence: TGTGCCTGGTCGACAGGACAGGATTTACAGCCCCAGCATTTT. The J gene is TRBJ1-5, the V gene TRBV30, with 7 bases lining up with TRBD1. Per germline, CDR1 GTSNPN and CDR2 SVGIG (reference sequence). The CDR3 is made up of 14 amino acids. Losses at the gene ends were 5 bases for V and 7 bases for J; bases not matched to a gene: 11.